A selection of T cell receptor beta chains follows, all from one sample in a study of blood T cell repertoires in COVID-19. The table came from immunoSEQ multiplex PCR; TCRdb's copy has only in-frame clones and leaves some out. The table has 150,000 to 200,000 clones, under 85% seen once. The source material was peripheral blood. These receptors were taken from a woman between 65 and 79 years old with COVID-19, enrolled during active disease. Both conserved end residues are part of each CDR3. The order of the fields is V gene, clone size, D gene, J gene, CDR3 DNA, CDR3 protein. D genes are given only for firm matches. The size entry is marked missing in some rows and otherwise reads once, few, many or a size class.

>TRBV7-9|.|.|TRBJ1-3
TGTGCCAGCAGCTTAAGAGGAGCGAACACCATATATTTT
CASSLRGANTIYF
>TRBV6-2/TRBV6-3|.|TRBD1|TRBJ1-1
TGTGCCAGCAGCCGACAGGGGGTGGGAACTGAAGCTTTCTTT
CASSRQGVGTEAFF
>TRBV5-1|few|.|TRBJ2-7
TGCGCCAGCAGCTTGGATTCAGGGCCAGGGTACGAGCAGTACTTC
CASSLDSGPGYEQYF
>TRBV24-1|few|TRBD1|TRBJ2-2
TGTGCCTCCTCAGGGACAGGAAAGTTAACCGGGGAGCTGTTTTTT
CASSGTGKLTGELFF
>TRBV5-1|once|.|TRBJ1-1
TGCGCCAGCAGCTTGTCATTGGCAGGGAGGGACACTGAAGCTTTCTTT
CASSLSLAGRDTEAFF
>TRBV7-9|.|TRBD1|TRBJ1-2
TGTGCCAGCAGCGACAGGGGGCGTGTCTATGGCTACACCTTC
CASSDRGRVYGYTF
>TRBV18|.|TRBD1|TRBJ1-3
TGTGCCAGCTCTCTCGGGACAGTAAGCTCTGGAAACACCATATATTTT
CASSLGTVSSGNTIYF
>TRBV11-2|.|TRBD2|TRBJ2-3
TGTGCCAGCAGCCACGGACTAGCGGGTAACACAGATACGCAGTATTTT
CASSHGLAGNTDTQYF
>TRBV6-4|.|.|TRBJ1-1
TGTGCCAGTTTTCACACAGGTTCCAACACTGAAGCTTTCTTT
CASFHTGSNTEAFF
>TRBV28|.|TRBD1|TRBJ1-2
TGTGCCAGCAACCCGGACAGGAACTATGGCTACACCTTC
CASNPDRNYGYTF
>TRBV28|.|TRBD1|TRBJ2-1
TGTGCCAGCAGGCTCACAGGGGGCTCTACCTACAATGAGCAGTTCTTC
CASRLTGGSTYNEQFF
>TRBV29-1|.|TRBD1|TRBJ2-1
TGCAGCGTTGAAGATCCCAGGGGGTCCTACAATGAGCAGTTCTTC
CSVEDPRGSYNEQFF
>TRBV15|few|.|TRBJ1-1
TGTGCCACCAGCAGAGGGGGGGGCACTGAAGCTTTCTTT
CATSRGGGTEAFF
>TRBV28|.|.|TRBJ1-3
TGTGCCAGCAGCCGAAGGACAGCCATCTCTGGAAACACCATATATTTT
CASSRRTAISGNTIYF
>TRBV10-1|.|.|TRBJ2-3
TGCGCCAGCAGCGGAAATAGGGACTCTAGCACAGATACGCAGTATTTT
CASSGNRDSSTDTQYF
>TRBV2|few|TRBD1|TRBJ2-6
TGTGCCAGCAGAAGAGGGACAGGGGGCCGCTCTGGGGCCAACGTCCTGACTTTC
CASRRGTGGRSGANVLTF
>TRBV3-1/TRBV3-2|.|TRBD1|TRBJ2-7
TGTGCCAGCAGCCGACAGGGAAGTTACGAGCAGTACTTC
CASSRQGSYEQYF
>TRBV9|few|TRBD2|TRBJ2-1
TGTGCCAGCAGCGCAGTTTTTACTAGCGGGAGTGTCAATGAGCAGTTCTTC
CASSAVFTSGSVNEQFF
>TRBV30|.|TRBD2|TRBJ2-7
TGTGCCTGGAACGGCGGGAGCGGCGAGCAGTACTTC
CAWNGGSGEQYF
>TRBV27|.|.|TRBJ2-7
TGTGCCAGCAGTTACAGGGAAGGGTCCTACGAGCAGTACTTC
CASSYREGSYEQYF
>TRBV6-5|few|TRBD1|TRBJ1-4
TGTGCCAGCAGTTACGACAGGGCCCGATTTAAGGAAAAACTGTTTTTT
CASSYDRARFKEKLFF
>TRBV2|.|TRBD1|TRBJ1-4
TGTGCCAGCAATTCAGCCGGGACAGGGGCTGAAAAACTGTTTTTT
CASNSAGTGAEKLFF
>TRBV29-1|.|.|TRBJ1-2
TGCAGCGCCCTGTGGTTCTCGGGTGGCTACACCTTC
CSALWFSGGYTF
>TRBV6-2/TRBV6-3|.|.|TRBJ2-3
TGTGCCAGCAGTTATTCTATGGCGGGATGGGAGACGCAGTATTTT
CASSYSMAGWETQYF
>TRBV6-5|once|.|TRBJ1-2
TGTGCCAGCAGTTACACCAGGGTCTATGGCTACACCTTC
CASSYTRVYGYTF
>TRBV12-3/TRBV12-4|once|.|TRBJ2-1
TGTGCCAGCAGTGATAGCGCAGGCCAGCAGTTCTTC
CASSDSAGQQFF
>TRBV28|.|.|TRBJ2-5
TGTGCCAGCAGTCCGCCTCTCCCGGGTGGGACCCAGTACTTC
CASSPPLPGGTQYF
>TRBV21-1|.|.|TRBJ2-7
TGTGCCAGCAGCAAAAAGGGGAGGAGGGGCTACGAGCAGTACTTC
CASSKKGRRGYEQYF
>TRBV19|.|.|TRBJ1-3
TGTGCCAGTAGGGACTCTGCCTCTGGAAACACCATATATTTT
CASRDSASGNTIYF
>TRBV7-9|.|TRBD1|TRBJ2-1
TGTGCCAGCAGCGTAGCCCAAAGACAGGGTGGGGATGAGCAGTTCTTC
CASSVAQRQGGDEQFF